This T cell receptor beta chain comes out of a study of control samples from healthy donors and cancer patients. Libraries were prepared by immunoSEQ multiplex PCR; TCRdb keeps only in-frame clonotypes and omits some of them. The table shows 350,000 to 450,000 clones, with around 90% occurring only once. Losses at the gene ends were 2 bases for V and 7 bases for J; bases not matched to a gene: 8. CDR1 is MGHRA, CDR2 YSYEKL, per germline. The CDR3 runs 16 residues. This chain joins TRBV4-1 and TRBJ1-4, with 9 bases matching TRBD1. Source material: PBMCs. The sequence derives from a man aged 35-49 years with head and neck cancer. The CDR3 DNA reads TGCGCCAGCAGCCAACAAAGGACAGGGGTCCCTGAAAAACTGTTTTTT. This gives the protein CASSQQRTGVPEKLFF.